Listed here is a single TCR beta chain. What it recognizes is unknown. The repertoire was sequenced with immunoSEQ multiplex PCR; TCRdb's copy has only in-frame clones and lacks some. The data show roughly 84,000 clones, approximately 85% seen once. V gave up 3 bases and J gave up 1 base; unmatched junction bases: 3. This CDR3 comprises 15 residues. Germline CDR1 is LNHDA and CDR2 is SQIVND (reference sequence). The data are from a study of T cell responses to AZD1222 COVID-19 vaccine. Study-wide results and caveats: Unmutated variant regions are reportedly targeted by nearly half of spike-specific TCRs.

This clonotype was obtained from an adult who received the AZD1222 COVID-19 vaccine. The V gene is TRBV19, the J gene TRBJ2-1; 7 bases are shared with TRBD2. Sequencing was performed on peripheral blood, taken 28 days after the second AZD1222 dose. This chain's CDR3 is CASSMGGVSYNEQFF. The CDR3 nucleotides are TGTGCCAGTAGTATGGGAGGGGTATCCTACAATGAGCAGTTCTTC. Full variable domain (missing parts from reference TRBV19 and TRBJ2-1): DGGITQSPKYLFRKEGQNVTLSCEQNLNHDAMYWYRQDPGQGLRLIYYSQIVNDFQKGDIAEGYSVSREKKESFPLTVTSAQKNPTAFYLCASSMGGVSYNEQFFGPGTRLTVL.